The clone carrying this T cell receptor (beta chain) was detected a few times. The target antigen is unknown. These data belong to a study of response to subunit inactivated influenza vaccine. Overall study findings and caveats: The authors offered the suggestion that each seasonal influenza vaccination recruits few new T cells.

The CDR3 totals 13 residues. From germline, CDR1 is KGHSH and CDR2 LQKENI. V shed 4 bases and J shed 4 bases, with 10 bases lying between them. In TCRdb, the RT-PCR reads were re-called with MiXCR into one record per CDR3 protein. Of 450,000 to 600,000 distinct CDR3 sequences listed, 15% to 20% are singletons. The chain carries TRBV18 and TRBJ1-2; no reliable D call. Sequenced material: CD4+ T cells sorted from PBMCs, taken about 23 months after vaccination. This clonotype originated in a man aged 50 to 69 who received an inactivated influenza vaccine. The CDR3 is CASSQGSFYGYTF. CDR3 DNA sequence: TGTGCCAGCTCACAGGGTTCCTTCTATGGCTACACCTTC.